This TCR beta chain was recovered during a study of glioma-infiltrating T cells. The CDR3 has 13 residues. Trimming pared 11 bases from V and 8 bases from J, leaving 18 bases between. The germline gives CDR1 ENHRY, CDR2 SYGVKD. The iRepertoire nested amplicon-rescue multiplex PCR amplified TCR alpha and beta CDR3s from RNA. Using its own MiXCR run on the multiplex PCR reads, TCRdb lists one record per CDR3 protein. Seen here are 400,000 or so distinct CDR3 sequences, less than 50% observed once, and the top ten hold around 12%. The origin of this receptor is a human donor with low-grade glioma or glioblastoma, undergoing nonglioma brain surgery, or in good health (not recorded which). The rearrangement joins TRBV10-3 to TRBJ1-4; the D is unclear. The sequenced material came from glioma tissue, nonneoplastic brain tissue, or PBMCs (not recorded which). Here the CDR3 reads CACSVTNQEKLFF. The CDR3 coding sequence is TGTGCCTGCAGTGTGACCAACCAGGAAAAACTGTTTTTT.